This entry concerns a single T cell receptor beta chain. Its antigen remains unknown. Patients had received no treatment of any kind before thyroid surgery. The sample originates from a study of metastatic and nonmetastatic thyroid tumors. How the authors handled the data: For papillary thyroid cancer, a distant-metastasis classifier was constructed from CDR3 differences observed across clinicopathological groups. From the PCR reads, TCRdb re-called clones with MiXCR. These V and J calls derive from TCRdb rather than the authors' analysis. The sample gives roughly 39,000 clones, about 45% of which show up once; roughly 24% is in the top ten. Findings of the study overall: Benign nodules reportedly had significantly lower TCR beta diversity than malignant thyroid tumors in blood and tumor.

Germline V CDR1 and CDR2: MDHEN, SYDVKM. This CDR3 region has 14 residues. Trimming removed 5 bases from V and 2 bases from J, with 13 bases in between. The material sequenced was tumor tissue. The chain carries TRBV28 and TRBJ2-7; perhaps TRBD1 as D (6 bases). The sequence came from a male donor with papillary thyroid cancer or a benign thyroid nodule (not recorded which). Some clones in this sample may be carry-over from other donors' samples. CDR3 region: CASSPADRTYEQYF. The CDR3 coding sequence is TGTGCCAGCAGTCCGGCCGACAGGACCTACGAGCAGTACTTC.